What follows are 16 T cell receptor beta chains derived from one specimen sequenced in a study of shared clonotypes between healthy human individuals (dated by TCRdb to the early 2020s). Receptor amplification or capture employed the immunoSEQ multiplex PCR assay. The clones in this table, taken by TCRdb from immuneACCESS, are in-frame only. Not every clone is retained; where verified, under half of the shortfall comes from an unresolved V gene, and the cause of the rest is unknown. In all, the sample holds some 500,000 clones, and roughly 95% of those were seen once. The top ten clonotypes cover around 0.066% of the sample. Input material: naive CD4+ T cells sorted from blood. This specimen's cell subset or site label, interpreted: CD45RA+ positively selected. These receptors all come from a woman between 25 and 40 years old in good health.

The chain recombines TRBV28 with TRBJ1-2; 7 bases fit TRBD1. This CDR3 spans 14 amino acids. The germline gives CDR1 MDHEN, CDR2 SYDVKM. V lost 2 bases to trimming and J lost 2 bases; unmatched junction nucleotides: 2. The CDR3 protein is CASSLDRANYGYTF. CDR3 in DNA: TGTGCCAGCAGTTTAGACAGGGCAAACTATGGCTACACCTTC.

The chain couples TRBV28 to TRBJ2-7, with TRBD1 matching 7 bases. The ends lost 6 bases at V and 12 bases at J; junction bases unmatched: 14. The CDR3 contains 13 residues. Germline V gene data show CDR1 as MDHEN and CDR2 as SYDVKM. The chain's CDR3 is CASSTGTVPRGYF. The CDR3 bases are TGTGCCAGCAGCACCGGGACAGTCCCTCGAGGGTACTTC.

V is TRBV6-5 and J is TRBJ2-7; the D call may be TRBD1 or TRBD2 (5 bases each). CDR3 length: 15 residues. Per germline, CDR1 MNHEY and CDR2 SVGAGI. Trimming stripped 2 bases from V and 4 bases from J, with 15 bases between. CDR3 amino acids: CASSYTAPGPYEQYF. The DNA of the CDR3 is TGTGCCAGCAGTTACACCGCCCCGGGGCCTTACGAGCAGTACTTC.

The CDR3 DNA is TGTGCCAGCAGCTTATCGACCGGGGAGCTGTTTTTT. This translates into CASSLSTGELFF. This sequence joins TRBV7-6 and TRBJ2-2; D remains unclear. The CDR3 covers 12 residues. Germline V gene sequence: CDR1 SGHVS, CDR2 FNYEAQ. With 2 bases removed from V and 5 bases from J, the gap between germline ends came to 3 bases.

The chain uses TRBV27 and TRBJ2-5; D unresolved. Trimming cost V 6 bases and J 1 base, with 15 bases left between them. The CDR3 runs to 15 residues. CDR1 and CDR2 (germline): MNHEY, SMNVEV (reference sequence). DNA for the CDR3: TGTGCCAGCAGCTTAGGGTGGTCTAGCCAAGAGACCCAGTACTTC. The encoded protein is CASSLGWSSQETQYF.

This chain joins TRBV29-1 and TRBJ2-7, with 9 bases that match TRBD2. CDR1 and CDR2 from the germline V gene are SQVTM and ANQGSEA. The trim removed 6 bases at V and 3 bases at J, leaving 9 bases unmatched. The CDR3 is made up of 14 amino acids. The CDR3 loop reads CSVVLSGRFYEQYF. The CDR3 DNA sequence: TGCAGCGTAGTTTTAAGCGGGAGGTTCTACGAGCAGTACTTC.

The rearrangement links TRBV19 to TRBJ1-1; weak D call: TRBD1 (5 bases). The CDR3 spans 16 residues. V gave up 1 base and J gave up 0 bases, with 12 bases separating them. Germline V gives CDR1 LNHDA, CDR2 SQIVND (reference sequence). The CDR3 protein is CASSIARTIMNTEAFF. As DNA, the CDR3 is TGTGCCAGTAGTATAGCAAGGACAATTATGAACACTGAAGCTTTCTTT.

The rearrangement joins TRBV29-1 to TRBJ2-7, with TRBD1 matching over 11 bases. The germline CDR1 and CDR2 sequences are SQVTM and ANQGSEA. V was pared by 7 bases and J by 4 bases, with 12 bases of the junction left unmatched. This CDR3 has 15 amino acids. CDR3 sequence (DNA): TGCAGCGCCGAAGGTCCCGGGACAGGGGGTTACGAGCAGTACTTC. Translated: CSAEGPGTGGYEQYF.

The chain combines TRBV7-8 with TRBJ2-5; 7 bases map to TRBD2. The J call may not be correct, given that the DNA end is closer to TRBJ2-7. The CDR3 loop spans 14 amino acids. Germline loops: CDR1 SGHVS, CDR2 FQNEAQ. This CDR3 reads CASSLFAGVGEQYF. In DNA, the CDR3 is TGTGCCAGCAGCTTATTTGCGGGAGTAGGCGAGCAGTACTTC.

For the CDR3, the DNA is TGTGCCAGTAGTATAGCTCCCCTCGGGGGGGCGGGGATGAACACTGAAGCTTTCTTT. As protein: CASSIAPLGGAGMNTEAFF. The V gene is TRBV19, the J gene TRBJ1-1; a weak D match, TRBD1 (6 bases). Germline V gene data show CDR1 as LNHDA and CDR2 as SQIVND (reference sequence). CDR3 length: 19 residues. Trimming removed 1 base from V and 0 bases from J, with 21 bases in between.

The chain couples TRBV27 to TRBJ2-3; D unresolved. CDR3 size: 14 residues. Germline assignment: CDR1 MNHEY and CDR2 SMNVEV (reference sequence). V lost 3 bases to trimming and J lost 4 bases, with 11 bases between them. This CDR3 reads CASSFRLKADTQYF. The CDR3 DNA sequence: TGTGCCAGCAGTTTTAGACTCAAGGCAGATACGCAGTATTTT.

The chain uses TRBV5-4 and TRBJ1-2; D call uncertain. CDR1 and CDR2 from the germline V gene are SGHNT and YYREEE (reference sequence). V was shortened by 3 bases and J by 8 bases, with 17 bases between the two germline ends. The CDR3 is 14 residues long. CDR3 loop: CASSSNSRTRGYTF. Written as DNA, the CDR3 is TGTGCCAGCAGCTCCAACTCAAGAACCCGGGGCTACACCTTC.

V gene TRBV10-3 combines with J gene TRBJ2-7, with 15 bases identical to TRBD2. Germline lookup yields CDR1 ENHRY and CDR2 SYGVKD. V lost 9 bases to trimming and J lost 6 bases; unmatched junction nucleotides: 3. The CDR3 spans 13 residues. The CDR3 sequence: CAIGTSGRIEQYF. CDR3 coding DNA: TGTGCCATAGGGACTAGCGGGAGGATCGAGCAGTACTTC.

This clone showed up just once. The V gene is TRBV30, the J gene TRBJ1-5; possibly TRBD1 for D (6 bases). The germline V and J ends were trimmed by 4 bases and 4 bases, with 14 bases remaining between them. The CDR3 has 14 residues. Germline CDR1 reads GTSNPN; CDR2 reads SVGIG (reference sequence). The CDR3 spells CAWNRDGGNQPQHF. CDR3 sequence (DNA): TGTGCCTGGAACAGGGACGGGGGGAATCAGCCCCAGCATTTT.

This clone was counted a single time. The chain links TRBV18 to TRBJ1-1; possible D gene TRBD1, 5 bases. V was shortened by 6 bases and J by 13 bases, with 15 bases between the two germline ends. Germline V lookup: CDR1 KGHSH, CDR2 LQKENI. This CDR3 has 11 amino acids. This CDR3 is CASSQGRSGFF. The CDR3 DNA sequence: TGTGCCAGCTCCCAGGGCAGGTCGGGTTTCTTT. Full variable domain (remainder filled in from reference TRBV18 and TRBJ1-1): NAGVMQNPRHLVRRRGQEARLRCSPMKGHSHVYWYRQLPEEGLKFMVYLQKENIIDESGMPKERFSAEFPKEGPSILRIQQVVRGDSAAYFCASSQGRSGFFGQGTRLTVV.

The chain combines TRBV6-5 with TRBJ2-4, with 8 bases lining up with TRBD1. The J segment lost 7 bases and the V segment lost 6 bases, leaving 5 bases of the junction unmatched. The CDR3 totals 13 residues. Germline values: CDR1 MNHEY, CDR2 SVGAGI. CDR3 in amino acids: CASRGTGGNIQYF. The CDR3 bases are TGTGCCAGCAGGGGAACAGGGGGTAACATTCAGTACTTC.